One and the same sample provided the 5 T cell receptor beta chains below, sequenced in a study of PD-1 blockade in classical Hodgkin lymphoma. Exposure to brentuximab vedotin varied, and each patient had relapsed following autologous stem cell transplantation. Repertoires were generated with immunoSEQ multiplex PCR, while TCRdb's copy carries only in-frame clones and drops some. The sample includes tens of thousands of clones, roughly 86% of them seen just once. The sample was peripheral blood mononuclear cells (PBMCs), taken at baseline. The receptors originated from a human donor with classical Hodgkin lymphoma.

This clone was seen just once. This CDR3 is CASSQGRGREQYF. In nucleotides, the CDR3 is TGCGCCAGCAGCCAGGGGCGGGGGCGAGAGCAGTACTTC. The chain has TRBV4-1 and TRBJ2-7; a weak D match, TRBD2 (7 bases). Per the germline V gene, CDR1 is MGHRA and CDR2 is YSYEKL. The germline V and J ends were trimmed by 3 bases and 7 bases, with 13 bases remaining between them. The CDR3 consists of 13 residues.

This clone was recorded a few times. The rearrangement uses TRBV21-1 and TRBJ2-7. TRBV21-1 is a listed pseudogene. CDR3 length: 13 amino acids. The CDR3 DNA sequence: TGTGCCACCCAAGACCGTCTCAACTACGAGCAGTACTTC. Translated, it gives CATQDRLNYEQYF.

The rearrangement joins TRBV7-9 to TRBJ2-1; D not resolved. Trimming took 5 bases from V and 4 from J, leaving 6 bases between them. Germline CDR1 and CDR2: SEHNR and FQNEAQ (reference sequence). This CDR3 contains 12 residues. CDR3 region: CASSLKYNEQFF. The CDR3 DNA is TGTGCCAGCAGCCTAAAGTACAATGAGCAGTTCTTC. Filled out from reference TRBV7-9 and TRBJ2-1, the complete variable domain reads DTGVSQNPRHKITKRGQNVTFRCDPISEHNRLYWYRQTLGQGPEFLTYFQNEAQLEKSRLLSDRFSAERPKGSFSTLEIQRTEQGDSAMYLCASSLKYNEQFFGPGTRLTVL.

V usage is TRBV11-2 and J usage is TRBJ2-5; D call uncertain. The CDR3 spans 14 residues. Looked up from germline, CDR1 is SGHAT and CDR2 is FQNNGV. Trimming took off 4 bases at V and 2 bases at J, with 11 bases between the two ends. CDR3 residues: CASSSRSFQETQYF. For the CDR3, the DNA is TGTGCCAGCAGCTCGCGGTCATTTCAAGAGACCCAGTACTTC.

The chain links TRBV11-2 to TRBJ2-2; TRBD2 matches 7 bases. CDR1 is SGHAT, CDR2 FQNNGV, per germline. V dropped 3 bases and J dropped 5; count of bases not matched to a gene: 6. CDR3 length: 15 residues. CDR3: CASSLGLRGTGELFF. CDR3 sequence (DNA): TGTGCCAGCAGCTTGGGACTACGGGGGACCGGGGAGCTGTTTTTT.